This T cell receptor beta chain was captured by sequencing in a study of identical twins. J lost 2 bases, V lost 6 bases, and 3 bases had no gene match. Germline V gives CDR1 KGHDR, CDR2 SFDVKD. The CDR3 consists of 14 residues. Only a few counts were recorded for this clonotype. MiXCR, applied by TCRdb to the 5' RACE reads, yields one record per CDR3 protein. The data show roughly 720,000 distinct CDR3 sequences, with 18% seen just once and around 13% held by the top ten. Separately, the same data were catalogued under a study of T cells expressing NK-cell markers.

This clonotype was obtained from a woman aged 18 to 35 in good health. The chain is built from TRBV24-1 and TRBJ2-1; 7 bases match TRBD1. The sequencing input was PBMCs. CDR3 region: CATSKGAAYNEQFF. DNA of the CDR3: TGTGCCACCAGTAAGGGGGCAGCCTACAATGAGCAGTTCTTC.